This entry concerns a single T cell receptor beta chain. What it recognizes is unknown. Using immunoSEQ multiplex PCR, the repertoire was profiled, and TCRdb retains in-frame clones only, with some absent. The sample has roughly 14,000 clones, roughly 80% seen once; the top ten hold approximately 30%. The source of the sample is a study of OX40 agonist ivuxolimab in advanced cancers. Study-level information: The patients' treatment was ivuxolimab, an agonistic anti-OX40 (CD134) antibody. Study-wide results and caveats: In the 0.1 to 3.0 mg/kg range, CD4+ and CD8+ blood T cells had expanded clonally by week 6.

V was clipped by 2 bases and J by 0 bases, with 6 bases between them. The CDR3 totals 13 residues. CDR1 is SGHDT, CDR2 YYEEEE, per germline. The sample in question was CD4+ or CD8+ T cells sorted from blood, obtained in a trial of the OX40 agonist ivuxolimab. The V gene is TRBV5-6, the J gene TRBJ2-7; D may match TRBD1 or TRBD2 (5 bases each). This clonotype was obtained from an adult with an advanced solid tumor such as melanoma, head and neck, liver or kidney cancer. The CDR3 reads CASSFGTSYEQYF. The CDR3 nucleotides are TGTGCCAGCAGCTTCGGGACCTCCTACGAGCAGTACTTC.